Listed below are T cell receptor beta chains from one sample, sequenced in a study of shared clonotypes between healthy human individuals. Sequenced by immunoSEQ multiplex PCR; TCRdb stores in-frame clones only, minus some. The profile shows some 450,000 clones, approximately 71% of them singletons. Sequencing input: PBMCs. The origin of the receptors is a woman aged 35 to 49 in good health. Some clones in this sample may be carry-over from other donors' samples. CDR3s include the opening cysteine and the closing phenylalanine or tryptophan. D genes are given only for firm matches. Clone sizes are given selectively: once, few, many, or a class where the clone is expanded.

TRBV15	TRBJ2-3	TRBD2	-	CATSSGGDADTQYF	TGTGCCACCAGCAGTGGGGGGGACGCAGATACGCAGTATTTT
TRBV9	TRBJ1-3	TRBD1	few	CASSPGTGHSGNTIYF	TGTGCCAGCAGCCCCGGGACAGGGCACTCTGGAAACACCATATATTTT
TRBV4-1	TRBJ1-1	TRBD1	-	CASSRIGTANTEAFF	TGCGCCAGCAGCCGCATCGGGACAGCGAACACTGAAGCTTTCTTT
TRBV4-1	TRBJ1-5	-	-	CASSQEPPRGNQPQHF	TGCGCCAGCAGCCAAGAGCCACCCAGGGGCAATCAGCCCCAGCATTTT
TRBV19	TRBJ2-1	TRBD1	-	CASRGRQGAYNEQFF	TGTGCCAGTAGGGGTCGACAGGGGGCCTACAATGAGCAGTTCTTC
TRBV25-1	TRBJ1-1	TRBD1	many	CAKQGARSTEAFF	TGTGCCAAACAGGGGGCGAGAAGCACTGAAGCTTTCTTT
TRBV5-5	TRBJ2-5	TRBD1	-	CASSGPGTGGFETQYF	TGTGCCAGCAGCGGCCCCGGGACAGGGGGGTTCGAGACCCAGTACTTC
TRBV6-1	TRBJ1-2	TRBD1	-	CASEDRNYGYTF	TGTGCCAGTGAGGACAGGAACTATGGCTACACCTTC
TRBV5-1	TRBJ1-4	TRBD1	-	CASSLGQGTNEKLFF	TGCGCCAGCAGCTTGGGACAGGGAACTAATGAAAAACTGTTTTTT
TRBV27	TRBJ1-5	TRBD1	-	CASSHQGDSNQPQHF	TGTGCCAGCAGCCATCAGGGGGATAGCAATCAGCCCCAGCATTTT
TRBV30	TRBJ2-1	-	-	CAWTTPDSYNEQFF	TGTGCCTGGACCACACCAGACTCCTACAATGAGCAGTTCTTC
TRBV29-1	TRBJ2-5	TRBD1	-	CSVDPGQGPETQYF	TGCAGCGTTGATCCCGGACAGGGCCCCGAGACCCAGTACTTC
TRBV11-2	TRBJ1-1	-	-	CASSFSNTEAFF	TGTGCCAGCAGCTTCTCGAACACTGAAGCTTTCTTT
TRBV5-1	TRBJ2-1	TRBD2	once	CASSFLADSYNEQFF	TGCGCCAGCAGCTTTCTAGCGGACTCCTACAATGAGCAGTTCTTC
TRBV28	TRBJ1-6	-	-	CASSSGNNSPLHF	TGTGCCAGCAGTTCGGGGAATAATTCACCCCTCCACTTT
TRBV9	TRBJ2-1	-	-	CASSVVPGTGKHNEQFF	TGTGCCAGCAGCGTAGTGCCCGGGACTGGCAAACACAATGAGCAGTTCTTC
TRBV7-3	TRBJ2-3	-	few	CASSPGTYTDTQYF	TGTGCCAGCAGCCCTGGGACATACACAGATACGCAGTATTTT
TRBV11-2	TRBJ2-1	-	many	CASSLDQGSYNEQFF	TGTGCCAGCAGCTTAGATCAGGGCTCCTACAATGAGCAGTTCTTC
TRBV7-2	TRBJ2-6	-	few	CASSVRAGANVLTF	TGTGCCAGCAGCGTCCGGGCTGGGGCCAACGTCCTGACTTTC
TRBV27	TRBJ1-1	-	-	CASKQQGLGFEAFF	TGTGCCAGCAAACAACAGGGTTTGGGATTCGAAGCTTTCTTT
TRBV18	TRBJ2-5	-	-	CASSPFSPASNLGKETQYF	TGTGCCAGCTCACCATTTAGCCCCGCCTCTAATCTTGGCAAAGAGACCCAGTACTTC
TRBV28	TRBJ2-7	TRBD2	-	CASSTPGGDEQYF	TGTGCCAGCAGTACTCCGGGGGGGGACGAGCAGTACTTC
TRBV15	TRBJ2-5	TRBD2	-	CATSRGRLAEGTQYF	TGTGCCACCAGCAGGGGGAGACTAGCTGAGGGGACCCAGTACTTC
TRBV19	TRBJ1-1	-	-	CASSMNVGSPTEAFF	TGTGCCAGTAGTATGAACGTGGGCAGCCCCACTGAAGCTTTCTTT
TRBV5-1	TRBJ1-5	TRBD1	few	CASSLGAGGYQPQHF	TGCGCCAGCAGCTTGGGGGCAGGGGGCTATCAGCCCCAGCATTTT
TRBV4-1	TRBJ2-3	-	-	CASSHSTDTQYF	TGCGCCAGCAGCCACAGCACAGATACGCAGTATTTT
TRBV9	TRBJ2-5	TRBD2	-	CASSATGTSGETQYF	TGTGCCAGCAGCGCTACCGGGACTAGCGGGGAGACCCAGTACTTC
TRBV5-1	TRBJ1-1	-	few	CASSALQSNTEAFF	TGCGCCAGCAGCGCGCTACAGAGCAACACTGAAGCTTTCTTT
TRBV5-1	TRBJ2-7	-	-	CASSLFGGQSSYEQYF	TGCGCCAGCAGCTTGTTTGGGGGCCAGAGCTCCTACGAGCAGTACTTC
TRBV9	TRBJ1-3	-	-	CASSVGSRNTIYF	TGTGCCAGCAGCGTAGGGAGCAGAAACACCATATATTTT
TRBV18	TRBJ1-5	-	few	CASSPGESGPQHF	TGTGCCAGCTCACCAGGAGAATCAGGCCCCCAGCATTTT
TRBV5-1	TRBJ2-7	-	-	CASSGGAQYEQYF	TGCGCCAGCAGCGGCGGAGCCCAATACGAGCAGTACTTC
TRBV29-1	TRBJ2-3	TRBD2	few	CSVESHSGSTAGNPQYF	TGCAGCGTTGAAAGTCATAGCGGGAGTACGGCCGGTAATCCGCAGTATTTT
TRBV19	TRBJ2-3	TRBD2	-	CASSRLAGEVDTQYF	TGTGCCAGTAGCAGACTAGCGGGAGAGGTAGATACGCAGTATTTT
TRBV5-4	TRBJ1-4	TRBD1	few	CASSFNRGQITNEKLFF	TGTGCCAGCAGCTTTAACAGGGGGCAGATAACTAATGAAAAACTGTTTTTT
TRBV27	TRBJ1-1	-	once	CASSPGPTEAFF	TGTGCCAGCAGTCCCGGACCCACTGAAGCTTTCTTT
TRBV30	TRBJ2-7	-	-	CACSGRGYEQYF	TGTGCCTGTTCGGGCAGGGGTTACGAGCAGTACTTC
TRBV27	TRBJ2-1	TRBD2	many	CASRAGTSGRRRFF	TGTGCCAGCAGAGCCGGGACTAGCGGGAGACGGCGGTTCTTC
TRBV11-2	TRBJ2-5	TRBD1	once	CASSFDRGQETQYF	TGTGCCAGCAGCTTCGACAGGGGGCAGGAGACCCAGTACTTC
TRBV28	TRBJ1-4	-	-	CASSLYPYTSGLNEKLFF	TGTGCCAGCAGTTTATATCCGTATACGTCAGGGCTTAACGAAAAACTGTTTTTT
TRBV7-7	TRBJ1-1	-	-	CASSLALINTEAFF	TGTGCCAGCAGCTTAGCACTGATAAACACTGAAGCTTTCTTT
TRBV18	TRBJ1-1	-	-	CASSPEWVAEAFF	TGTGCCAGCTCACCAGAGTGGGTGGCTGAAGCTTTCTTT
TRBV10-3	TRBJ1-5	TRBD1	-	CATNQQGSSNQPQHF	TGTGCCACCAACCAACAGGGGTCGAGCAATCAGCCCCAGCATTTT
TRBV10-2	TRBJ1-5	-	-	CASSEAGGRQPQHF	TGCGCCAGCAGTGAGGCGGGGGGAAGACAGCCCCAGCATTTT
TRBV19	TRBJ2-1	-	-	CASVGYHNEQFF	TGTGCCAGTGTGGGCTATCACAATGAGCAGTTCTTC
TRBV7-9	TRBJ1-5	TRBD1	-	CASSLGQGAGQPQHF	TGTGCCAGCAGCTTAGGACAGGGGGCAGGTCAGCCCCAGCATTTT
TRBV7-2	TRBJ2-3	-	-	CASSLGQGPDTQYF	TGTGCCAGCAGCTTGGGGCAGGGCCCAGATACGCAGTATTTT
TRBV2	TRBJ2-2	TRBD2	few	CASSESKGLPNTGELFF	TGTGCCAGCAGTGAGTCGAAGGGACTACCGAACACCGGGGAGCTGTTTTTT
TRBV6-5	TRBJ2-7	-	-	CASSYSGRSSYEQYF	TGTGCCAGCAGTTACTCGGGACGGAGCTCCTACGAGCAGTACTTC
TRBV29-1	TRBJ1-4	-	-	CSVEGGEKLFF	TGCAGCGTTGAGGGAGGCGAAAAACTGTTTTTT
TRBV13	TRBJ2-7	TRBD1	once	CASSLGDRVHEQYF	TGTGCCAGCAGCTTAGGGGACAGGGTGCACGAGCAGTACTTC
TRBV28	TRBJ2-2	TRBD2	few	CASSPDRTSGLTNTGELFF	TGTGCCAGCAGTCCCGACCGCACTAGCGGGTTAACCAACACCGGGGAGCTGTTTTTT
TRBV6-1	TRBJ2-5	TRBD2	once	CASSRTSGTQETQYF	TGTGCCAGCAGTAGGACTAGCGGGACACAAGAGACCCAGTACTTC
TRBV9	TRBJ2-5	-	-	CASSPRTLQETQYF	TGTGCCAGCAGCCCTCGGACTCTACAAGAGACCCAGTACTTC
TRBV5-1	TRBJ2-5	TRBD1	-	CASSRGTGQETQYF	TGCGCCAGCAGCCGAGGGACAGGCCAAGAGACCCAGTACTTC
TRBV21-1	TRBJ2-1	-	-	CASSTGTSGSWHEQFF	TGTGCCAGCAGCACCGGGACTAGCGGGAGTTGGCATGAGCAGTTCTTC
TRBV10-3	TRBJ2-7	-	-	CAISDEQDGEQYF	TGTGCCATCAGTGATGAGCAGGACGGCGAGCAGTACTTC
TRBV18	TRBJ2-3	-	-	CASSPWTQSTDTQYF	TGTGCCAGCTCACCCTGGACTCAAAGCACAGATACGCAGTATTTT
TRBV30	TRBJ2-2	-	-	CAWSRGLLSNTGELFF	TGTGCCTGGAGTAGGGGACTTCTTTCGAACACCGGGGAGCTGTTTTTT
TRBV4-1	TRBJ2-3	TRBD1	-	CASSLLTGGGDTQYF	TGCGCCAGCAGCTTGTTGACAGGGGGAGGAGATACGCAGTATTTT